The subject of this entry is one TCR beta chain. The data were taken from a study of CD8 T cells in Susac syndrome. When the RNA was reverse transcribed, random hexamers were used with an input of roughly 0.5 to 1 ug. A multiplex approach, immunoSEQ multiplex PCR, amplified TCR beta CDR3 across 54 Vbeta and 13 Jbeta. TCRdb ran MiXCR on the immunoSEQ multiplex PCR reads and lists one entry per CDR3 protein. The sample shows 71,000 or so distinct CDR3 sequences, nearly 96% of them seen only once. CDR1 MGHRA and CDR2 YSYEKL come from the germline V gene. CDR3 size: 8 residues. The sequencing sample was made of CD4+ T cells from PBMCs. This sequence joins TRBV4-1 and TRBJ2-3, with D unresolved. This TCR was recovered from a human donor with multiple sclerosis. The CDR3 is CCADTQYF. CDR3 DNA sequence: TGCTGTGCGGATACGCAGTATTTT.